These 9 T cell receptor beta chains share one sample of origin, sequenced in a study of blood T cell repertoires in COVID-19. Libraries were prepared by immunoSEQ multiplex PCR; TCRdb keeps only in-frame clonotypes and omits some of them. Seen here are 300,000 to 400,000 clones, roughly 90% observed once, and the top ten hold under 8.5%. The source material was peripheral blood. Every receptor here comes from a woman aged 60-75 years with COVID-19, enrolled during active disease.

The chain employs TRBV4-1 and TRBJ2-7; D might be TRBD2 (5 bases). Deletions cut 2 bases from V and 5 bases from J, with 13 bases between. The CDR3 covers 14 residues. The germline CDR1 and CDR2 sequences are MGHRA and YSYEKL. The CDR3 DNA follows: TGCGCCAGCAGCCAACGGGGTCCTGGCGACGAGCAGTACTTC. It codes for CASSQRGPGDEQYF.

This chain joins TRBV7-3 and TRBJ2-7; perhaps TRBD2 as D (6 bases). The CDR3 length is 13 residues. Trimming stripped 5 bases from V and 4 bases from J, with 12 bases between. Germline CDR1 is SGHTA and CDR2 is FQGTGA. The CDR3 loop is CASSLLGGYEQYF. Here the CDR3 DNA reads TGTGCCAGCAGCCTACTTGGGGGGTACGAGCAGTACTTC.

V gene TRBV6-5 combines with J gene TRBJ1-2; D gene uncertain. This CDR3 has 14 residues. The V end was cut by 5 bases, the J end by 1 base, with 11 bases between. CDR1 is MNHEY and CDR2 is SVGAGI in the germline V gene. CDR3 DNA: TGTGCCAGCAGTCCAGGACTGTATAACTATGGCTACACCTTC. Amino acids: CASSPGLYNYGYTF.

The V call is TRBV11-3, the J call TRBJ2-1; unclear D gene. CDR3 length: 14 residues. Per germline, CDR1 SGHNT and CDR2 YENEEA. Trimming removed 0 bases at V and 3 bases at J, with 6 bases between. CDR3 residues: CASSLEAYYNEQFF. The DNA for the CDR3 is TGTGCCAGCAGCTTAGAGGCTTACTACAATGAGCAGTTCTTC. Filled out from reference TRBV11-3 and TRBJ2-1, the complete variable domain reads EAGVVQSPRYKIIEKKQPVAFWCNPISGHNTLYWYLQNLGQGPELLIRYENEEAVDDSQLPKDRFSAERLKGVDSTLKIQPAELGDSAVYLCASSLEAYYNEQFFGPGTRLTVL.

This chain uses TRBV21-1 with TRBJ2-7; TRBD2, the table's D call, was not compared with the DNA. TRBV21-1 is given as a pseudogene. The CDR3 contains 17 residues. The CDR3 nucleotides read TGTGCCAGCAGCAAAGCGCCCCTTAGGGTTGGGGAGGACGAGCAGTACTTC. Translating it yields CASSKAPLRVGEDEQYF.

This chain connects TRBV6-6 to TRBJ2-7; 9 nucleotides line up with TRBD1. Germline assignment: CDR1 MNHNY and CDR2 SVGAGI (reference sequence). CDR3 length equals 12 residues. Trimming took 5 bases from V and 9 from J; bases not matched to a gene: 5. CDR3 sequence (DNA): TGTGCCAGCAGTAAGGACAGGGGTGGGCAGTACTTC. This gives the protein CASSKDRGGQYF.

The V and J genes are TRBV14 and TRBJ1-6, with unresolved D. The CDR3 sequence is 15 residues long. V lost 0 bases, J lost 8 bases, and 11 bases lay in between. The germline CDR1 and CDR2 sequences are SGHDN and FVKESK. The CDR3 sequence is CASSQDSFRDSPLHF. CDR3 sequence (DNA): TGTGCCAGCAGCCAAGATAGTTTTCGGGATTCACCCCTCCACTTT. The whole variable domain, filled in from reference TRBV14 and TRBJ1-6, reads EAGVTQFPSHSVIEKGQTVTLRCDPISGHDNLYWYRRVMGKEIKFLLHFVKESKQDESGMPNNRFLAERTGGTYSTLKVQPAELEDSGVYFCASSQDSFRDSPLHFGNGTRLTVT.

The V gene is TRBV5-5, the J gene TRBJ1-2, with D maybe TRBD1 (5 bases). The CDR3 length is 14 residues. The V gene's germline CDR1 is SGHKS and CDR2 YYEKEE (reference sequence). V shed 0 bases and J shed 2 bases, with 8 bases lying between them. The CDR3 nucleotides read TGTGCCAGCAGCTTGGTCGGACAAAACTATGGCTACACCTTC. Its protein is CASSLVGQNYGYTF.

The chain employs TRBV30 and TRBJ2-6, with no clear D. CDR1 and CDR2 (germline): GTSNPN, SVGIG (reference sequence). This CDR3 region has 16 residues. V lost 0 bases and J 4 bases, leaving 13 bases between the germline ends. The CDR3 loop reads CAWSVGDLLGANVLTF. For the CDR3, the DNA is TGTGCCTGGAGTGTCGGAGACCTTCTCGGGGCCAACGTCCTGACTTTC.